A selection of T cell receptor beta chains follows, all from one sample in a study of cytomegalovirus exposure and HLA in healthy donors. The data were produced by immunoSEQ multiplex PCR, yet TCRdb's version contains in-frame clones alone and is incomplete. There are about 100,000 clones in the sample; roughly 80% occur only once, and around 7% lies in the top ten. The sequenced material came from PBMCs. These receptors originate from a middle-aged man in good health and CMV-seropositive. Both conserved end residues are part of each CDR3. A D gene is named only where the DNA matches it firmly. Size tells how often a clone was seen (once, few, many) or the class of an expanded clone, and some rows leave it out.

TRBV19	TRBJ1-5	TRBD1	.	CASTSGQGWTAQHF	TGTGCCAGTACCTCAGGACAGGGTTGGACGGCCCAGCATTTT
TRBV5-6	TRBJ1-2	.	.	CASSFLQGQYGYTF	TGTGCCAGCAGCTTTCTACAGGGACAATATGGCTACACCTTC
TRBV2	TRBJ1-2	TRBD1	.	CASTRDRGLGGYTF	TGTGCCAGCACCAGGGACAGGGGGCTCGGTGGCTACACCTTC
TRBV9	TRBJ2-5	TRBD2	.	CASSSGRGGLETQYF	TGTGCCAGCAGCTCAGGGCGGGGGGGCCTAGAGACCCAGTACTTC
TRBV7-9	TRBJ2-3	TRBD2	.	CASSPRRLAVTDTQYF	TGTGCCAGCAGCCCCCGGCGACTAGCCGTCACAGATACGCAGTATTTT
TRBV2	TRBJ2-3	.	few	CASSPDSPTGTDTQYF	TGTGCCAGCAGCCCGGACAGCCCTACCGGGACAGATACGCAGTATTTT
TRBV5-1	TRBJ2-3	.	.	CASSLVVTDTQYF	TGCGCCAGCAGCTTGGTAGTCACAGATACGCAGTATTTT
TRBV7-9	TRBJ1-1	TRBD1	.	CASGTGFTEAFF	TGTGCCAGCGGGACAGGGTTTACTGAAGCTTTCTTT
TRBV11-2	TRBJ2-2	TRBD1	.	CASSYGTANTGELFF	TGTGCCAGCAGCTACGGGACAGCGAACACCGGGGAGCTGTTTTTT
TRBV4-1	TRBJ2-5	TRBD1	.	CASSRPPGQGTPGPQETQYF	TGCGCCAGCAGCCGCCCCCCGGGACAGGGAACCCCTGGCCCTCAAGAGACCCAGTACTTC
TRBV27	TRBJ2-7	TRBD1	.	CASSFGTGLYEQYF	TGTGCCAGCAGTTTCGGGACAGGGCTCTACGAGCAGTACTTC
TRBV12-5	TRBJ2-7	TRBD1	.	CASGLGQGFEQYF	TGTGCTAGTGGTTTGGGACAGGGCTTCGAGCAGTACTTC
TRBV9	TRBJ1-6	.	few	CASSAGDTPFSPLHF	TGTGCCAGCAGCGCCGGGGACACCCCTTTTTCACCCCTCCACTTT
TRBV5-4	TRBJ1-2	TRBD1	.	CASRPRDRTYGYTF	TGTGCCAGCAGACCCCGGGACAGGACCTATGGCTACACCTTC
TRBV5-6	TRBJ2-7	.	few	CASSGGAPYEQYF	TGTGCCAGTTCGGGTGGGGCCCCCTACGAGCAGTACTTC
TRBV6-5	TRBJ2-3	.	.	CASSYVRGTDTQYF	TGTGCCAGCAGTTACGTCAGGGGCACAGATACGCAGTATTTT
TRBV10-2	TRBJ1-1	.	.	CASSVGGVNTEAFF	TGCGCCAGCAGTGTAGGGGGTGTGAACACTGAAGCTTTCTTT
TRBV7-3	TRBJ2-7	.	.	CASSFGSGSYEQYF	TGTGCCAGCAGTTTTGGATCCGGGTCCTACGAGCAGTACTTC
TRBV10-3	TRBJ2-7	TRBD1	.	CAIRDRQGSGEQYF	TGTGCCATCAGAGATAGACAGGGCTCGGGCGAGCAGTACTTC
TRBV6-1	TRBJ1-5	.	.	CASTESGNQPQHF	TGTGCCAGCACGGAGTCGGGTAATCAGCCCCAGCATTTT
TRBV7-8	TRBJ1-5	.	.	CASSPETVHSNQPQHF	TGTGCCAGCAGCCCCGAGACTGTACATAGCAATCAGCCCCAGCATTTT
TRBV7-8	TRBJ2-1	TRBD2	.	CASSLGTSGTYNEQFF	TGTGCCAGCAGCTTGGGGACTAGCGGGACCTACAATGAGCAGTTCTTC
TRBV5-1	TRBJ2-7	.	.	CASSLDKASYEQYF	TGCGCCAGCAGCTTGGATAAAGCCTCCTACGAGCAGTACTTC
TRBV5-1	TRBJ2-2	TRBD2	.	CASSDDGGSVTGELFF	TGCGCCAGCAGCGACGACGGGGGGTCGGTCACCGGGGAGCTGTTTTTT
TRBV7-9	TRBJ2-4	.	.	CASSPPPGDQNIQYF	TGTGCCAGCAGCCCCCCCCCGGGGGACCAAAACATTCAGTACTTC
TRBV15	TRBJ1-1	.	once	CATSRGGTADTEAFF	TGTGCCACCAGCAGGGGAGGGACCGCAGACACTGAAGCTTTCTTT
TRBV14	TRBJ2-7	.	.	CASSSLGSEQYF	TGTGCCAGCAGCTCCCTGGGGAGCGAGCAGTACTTC
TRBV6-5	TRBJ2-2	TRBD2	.	CASVGGLGGELFF	TGTGCCAGCGTGGGAGGGCTAGGTGGGGAGCTGTTTTTT
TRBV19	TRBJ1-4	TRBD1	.	CASSMGQGGEKLFF	TGTGCCAGTAGTATGGGACAGGGCGGTGAAAAACTGTTTTTT
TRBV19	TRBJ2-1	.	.	CASSIADSVGNEQFF	TGTGCCAGTAGTATAGCGGACTCGGTAGGAAATGAGCAGTTCTTC
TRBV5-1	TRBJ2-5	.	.	CASSLISGQETQYF	TGCGCCAGCAGCTTGATTAGCGGCCAAGAGACCCAGTACTTC
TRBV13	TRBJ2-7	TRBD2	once	CASIKREINEQYF	TGTGCCAGCATCAAGCGGGAGATCAACGAGCAGTACTTC
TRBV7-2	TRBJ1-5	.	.	CASSLGGEGVSAPQHF	TGTGCCAGCAGCTTGGGAGGTGAAGGCGTGAGTGCGCCCCAGCATTTT
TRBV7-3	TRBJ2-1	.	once	CASSRNQGEQFF	TGTGCCAGCAGCCGTAACCAGGGGGAGCAGTTCTTC
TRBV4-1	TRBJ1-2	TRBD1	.	CASSQATGGAYGYTF	TGCGCCAGCAGCCAAGCCACAGGGGGCGCCTATGGCTACACCTTC
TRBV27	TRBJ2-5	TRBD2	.	CASSPYSGREYQETQYF	TGTGCCAGCAGTCCTTATAGCGGGAGGGAGTACCAAGAGACCCAGTACTTC
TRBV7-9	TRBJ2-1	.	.	CASSLGLGNEQFF	TGTGCCAGCAGCTTAGGCCTAGGCAATGAGCAGTTCTTC
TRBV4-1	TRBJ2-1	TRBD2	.	CASSPLDLAGSYNEQFF	TGCGCCAGCAGCCCTTTAGACCTAGCGGGCTCCTACAATGAGCAGTTCTTC
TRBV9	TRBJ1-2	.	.	CASSARLGTNYGYTF	TGTGCCAGCAGCGCCCGCCTAGGCACTAACTATGGCTACACCTTC
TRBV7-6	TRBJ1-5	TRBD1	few	CASSPTGEGNQPQHF	TGTGCCAGCAGCCCGACAGGGGAGGGCAATCAGCCCCAGCATTTT
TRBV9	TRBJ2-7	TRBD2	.	CASSGGTSGATQQYF	TGTGCCAGCAGCGGCGGGACTAGCGGAGCCACCCAGCAGTACTTC
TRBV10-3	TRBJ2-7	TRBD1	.	CAALNRGHEQYF	TGTGCCGCGTTGAACAGGGGCCACGAGCAGTACTTC
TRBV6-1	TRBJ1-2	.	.	CASSERRTEGYTF	TGTGCCAGCAGTGAAAGACGGACAGAGGGCTACACCTTC
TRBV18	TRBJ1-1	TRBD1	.	CASSPSSAGQGAWGTEAFF	TGTGCCAGCTCACCAAGTTCCGCAGGACAGGGGGCGTGGGGCACTGAAGCTTTCTTT
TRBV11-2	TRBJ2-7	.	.	CASSLTGTRVWEQYF	TGTGCCAGCAGCTTGACCGGGACTCGGGTTTGGGAGCAGTACTTC
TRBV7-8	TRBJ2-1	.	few	CASSNRVSRNNEQFF	TGTGCCAGCAGCAATCGAGTTTCGCGCAACAATGAGCAGTTCTTC
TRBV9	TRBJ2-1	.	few	CASSTGNYNEQFF	TGTGCCAGCAGTACGGGAAACTACAATGAGCAGTTCTTC
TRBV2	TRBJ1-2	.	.	CASSEVFSYGYTF	TGTGCCAGCAGTGAAGTGTTCAGCTATGGCTACACCTTC
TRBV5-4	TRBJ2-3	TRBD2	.	CASSLVQREGRDTQYF	TGTGCCAGCAGCTTGGTTCAGCGGGAGGGCCGAGATACGCAGTATTTT
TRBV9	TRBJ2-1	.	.	CASSVAEGEQFF	TGTGCCAGCAGCGTAGCCGAGGGTGAGCAGTTCTTC
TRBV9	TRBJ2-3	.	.	CASSVRGGDFTDTQYF	TGTGCCAGCAGCGTAAGAGGCGGGGACTTCACAGATACGCAGTATTTT
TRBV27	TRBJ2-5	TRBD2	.	CASSPTVAGAGETQYF	TGTGCCAGCAGCCCAACCGTAGCGGGGGCGGGGGAGACCCAGTACTTC
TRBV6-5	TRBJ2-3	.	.	CASSYRAGVTDTQYF	TGTGCCAGCAGTTACAGGGCAGGGGTGACAGATACGCAGTATTTT
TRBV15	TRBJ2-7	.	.	CATSRDQGGTYEQYF	TGTGCCACCAGCAGAGATCAAGGGGGAACCTACGAGCAGTACTTC
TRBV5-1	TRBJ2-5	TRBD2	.	CASSLSGGEETQYF	TGCGCCAGCAGCTTGAGCGGGGGGGAAGAGACCCAGTACTTC
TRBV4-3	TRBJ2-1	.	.	CASSQDWAGDNEQFF	TGCGCCAGCAGCCAAGATTGGGCAGGGGACAATGAGCAGTTCTTC
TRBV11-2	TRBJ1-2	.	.	CASSPRPEGGYGYTF	TGTGCCAGCAGCCCCCGTCCCGAGGGCGGTTATGGCTACACCTTC
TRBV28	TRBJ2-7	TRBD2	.	CASRLSGGEQYF	TGTGCCAGCAGGCTCTCGGGGGGCGAGCAGTACTTC
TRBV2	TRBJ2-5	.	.	CAAPWAGTQYF	TGTGCCGCACCCTGGGCAGGGACCCAGTACTTC
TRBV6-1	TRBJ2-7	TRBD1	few	CATGTGMDEQYF	TGTGCCACCGGGACAGGGATGGACGAGCAGTACTTC